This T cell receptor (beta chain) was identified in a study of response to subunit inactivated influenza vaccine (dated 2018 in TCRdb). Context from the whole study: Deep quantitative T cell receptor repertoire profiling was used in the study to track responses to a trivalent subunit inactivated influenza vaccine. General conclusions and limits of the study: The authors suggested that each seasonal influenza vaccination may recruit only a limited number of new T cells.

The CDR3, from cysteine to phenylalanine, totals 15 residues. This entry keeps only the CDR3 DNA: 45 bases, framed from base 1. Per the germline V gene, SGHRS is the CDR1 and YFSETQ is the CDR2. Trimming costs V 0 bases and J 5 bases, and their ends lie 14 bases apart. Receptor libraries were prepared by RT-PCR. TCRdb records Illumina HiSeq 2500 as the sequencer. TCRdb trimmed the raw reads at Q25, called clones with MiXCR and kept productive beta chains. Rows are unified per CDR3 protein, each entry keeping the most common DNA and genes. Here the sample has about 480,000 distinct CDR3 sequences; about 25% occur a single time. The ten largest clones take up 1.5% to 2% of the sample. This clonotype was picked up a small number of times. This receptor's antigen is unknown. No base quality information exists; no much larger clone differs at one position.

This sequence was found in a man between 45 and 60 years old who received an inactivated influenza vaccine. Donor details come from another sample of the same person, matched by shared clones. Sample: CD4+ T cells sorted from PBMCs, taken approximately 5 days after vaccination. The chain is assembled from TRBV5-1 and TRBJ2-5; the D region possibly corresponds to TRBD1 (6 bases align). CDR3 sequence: CASSLEVRGPETQYF. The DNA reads TGCGCCAGCAGCTTGGAGGTCAGGGGACCTGAGACCCAGTACTTC.